The 3 T cell receptor beta chains presented below share a single source sample, sequenced in a study of T cells in narcolepsy. Generated by immunoSEQ multiplex PCR, the TCRdb table keeps only in-frame clones and is missing some. Of roughly 40,000 clones detected, over 75% appear once; the ten largest clones hold 1.5% to 2%. The sample consisted of CD45RA- memory CD4+ T cells from PBMCs. These TCRs come from a human donor with narcolepsy.

In the case of this clone: Its ends do not fully match the called genes, so a read error is possible. The chain links TRBV14 to TRBJ1-1; D is possibly TRBD1 (5 bases). This CDR3 spans 14 amino acids. Germline V gives CDR1 SGHDN, CDR2 FVKESK. The CDR3 spells CASSRQLTNTEAFF. Here the CDR3 DNA reads TGTGCCAGCAGCCGACAGCTGACCAACACTGAGGCTTTCTTT.

This clone was observed a few times. CDR3 coding DNA: TGTGCCAGCTCTTCCGCCCCCTACAATGAGCAGTTCTTC. Encoded protein: CASSSAPYNEQFF. The chain is built from TRBV2 and TRBJ2-1, with no clear D. CDR1 and CDR2 from the germline V gene are SNHLY and FYNNEI. Deletions cut 8 bases from V and 2 bases from J, with 10 bases between. This CDR3 is 13 amino acids long.

The V gene is TRBV18, the J gene TRBJ2-1, with TRBD2 matching 12 bases. The CDR3 spans 14 residues. V lost 4 bases, J lost 6 bases, and 1 base stayed unmatched. Looked up from germline, CDR1 is KGHSH and CDR2 is LQKENI. CDR3 nucleotide sequence: TGTGCCAGCTCACGGACTAGCGGGGTCAATGAGCAGTTCTTC. Its protein is CASSRTSGVNEQFF.